This T cell receptor beta chain comes out of a study of cytomegalovirus exposure and HLA in healthy donors. Study findings and constraints: A list of 164 TCR beta chains associated with cytomegalovirus was given. Subsequent analysis showed first-cohort TCR clusters tending to co-occur in approximately 120 validation repertoires.

Some clones are missing from TCRdb's copy, which holds only in-frame ones; the method was immunoSEQ multiplex PCR. The table lists tens of thousands of clones, more than 95% of them singletons. About this clone: Its antigen is not known.

Germline-derived CDR1 and CDR2 are MNHEY and SMNVEV (reference sequence). This CDR3 spans 14 amino acids. With 5 bases clipped from V and 9 bases from J, the junction kept 6 bases outside the gene matches. Sequenced input: PBMCs. The chain links TRBV27 to TRBJ2-1; 11 bases map to TRBD2. This sequence was found in a man between 18 and 35 years old in good health and CMV-seronegative. The CDR3 nucleotides read TGTGCCAGCAGTCTCTTCGGACTAGCGGGTGAGCAGTTCTTC. Protein product: CASSLFGLAGEQFF.